A single sample gave rise to the 17 T cell receptor beta chains below, sequenced in a study of shared clonotypes between healthy human individuals. The protocol was immunoSEQ multiplex PCR, while the TCRdb copy is restricted to in-frame clones and leaves out a portion. The data contain about 2.4 million clones, around 94% of them singletons. The sequenced sample was naive CD4+ T cells sorted from blood. Subset specified: CD45RA+ positively selected. These TCRs come from a man between 18 and 29 years old in good health.

V is TRBV7-6 and J is TRBJ2-3; D gene uncertain. The germline CDR1 and CDR2 sequences are SGHVS and FNYEAQ. The CDR3 extends over 11 amino acids. Trimming took 1 base from V and 5 from J, leaving 1 base between them. The CDR3 region is CASSLEDTQYF. The CDR3 nucleotides read TGTGCCAGCAGCTTAGAAGATACGCAGTATTTT.

The V and J genes are TRBV2 and TRBJ1-6; no definite D call. The CDR3 contains 16 residues. The germline V gene has CDR1 SNHLY and CDR2 FYNNEI. V lost 6 bases and J lost 10, with 22 bases in between. The CDR3 nucleotides read TGTGCCAGCAGCAAATCGGGTGCCCGCAAGAGCTCACCCCTCCACTTT. Its translation: CASSKSGARKSSPLHF.

This chain uses TRBV5-1 with TRBJ2-7; 11 positions agree with TRBD1. V shed 4 bases, J shed 6 bases, and the junction held 9 bases outside the gene matches. CDR1 and CDR2 from the germline V gene are SGHRS and YFSETQ. The CDR3 covers 15 residues. CDR3 in amino acids: CASSLGQGGLSEQYF. The CDR3 region has the DNA TGCGCCAGCAGCCTGGGACAGGGGGGTTTGAGCGAGCAGTACTTC. The full variable domain, in which reference TRBV5-1 and TRBJ2-7 provide the parts outside the CDR3, is KAGVTQTPRYLIKTRGQQVTLSCSPISGHRSVSWYQQTPGQGLQFLFEYFSETQRNKGNFPGRFSGRQFSNSRSEMNVSTLELGDSALYLCASSLGQGGLSEQYFGPGTRLTVT.

About this clone: Germline and junction disagree at one end, which may indicate a read error. The V and J genes are TRBV18 and TRBJ1-3, with 7 bases that match TRBD1. Germline assignment: CDR1 KGHSH and CDR2 LQKENI. The CDR3 length is 17 residues. The CDR3 loop reads CASSPGQAIVSENTIYF. The CDR3 coding sequence is TGTGCCAGCTCACCTGGACAGGCAATTGTCTCTGAAAACACCATATATTTT.

The chain links TRBV27 to TRBJ2-7; TRBD2 might be the D (6 bases). This CDR3 is 17 amino acids long. Germline CDR1 is MNHEY and CDR2 is SMNVEV (reference sequence). Trimming shortened V by 4 bases and J by 3 bases, and 22 bases separated the two germline ends. CDR3 sequence reads: CASSSTWPPGGIYEQYF. The CDR3 DNA reads TGTGCCAGCAGTTCCACCTGGCCCCCCGGGGGAATCTACGAGCAGTACTTC.

The chain joins TRBV5-6 to TRBJ2-7; D is uncertain. The CDR3 is made up of 15 amino acids. Germline V gene sequence: CDR1 SGHDT, CDR2 YYEEEE. Trimming removed 4 bases at V and 0 bases at J, with 14 bases between. The CDR3 loop is CASSHRPELSYEQYF. CDR3 DNA: TGTGCCAGCAGCCACCGACCCGAACTCTCCTACGAGCAGTACTTC.

The rearrangement joins TRBV5-1 to TRBJ1-1, with 12 nucleotides matching TRBD1. The CDR3 contains 18 residues. CDR1 and CDR2 (germline): SGHRS, YFSETQ. After removal of 0 bases from V and 1 base from J, the junction contained 7 bases not matched to a gene. CDR3 DNA: TGCGCCAGCAGCTTGGTGGGACAGGGGGCAGGAGGGAACACTGAAGCTTTCTTT. This codes for CASSLVGQGAGGNTEAFF.

This chain's CDR3 is CASSPSGTGDTGELFF. The CDR3 DNA follows: TGCGCCAGCAGCCCGTCGGGGACAGGGGACACCGGGGAGCTGTTTTTT. The chain employs TRBV5-1 and TRBJ2-2; 10 bases fit TRBD1. Germline trimming cut 4 bases from V and 3 bases from J; bases unmatched to any gene: 6. Per germline, CDR1 SGHRS and CDR2 YFSETQ. This CDR3 contains 16 residues.

The chain couples TRBV6-1 to TRBJ2-1, with 9 nucleotides matching TRBD1. V gave up 6 bases and J gave up 2 bases; unmatched junction bases: 5. This CDR3 contains 15 residues. CDR1 MNHNS and CDR2 SASEGT come from the germline V gene. The CDR3 region has the DNA TGTGCCAGCAGGGATCGGACAGGGGCCTACAATGAGCAGTTCTTC. Protein: CASRDRTGAYNEQFF.

The J gene is TRBJ2-1, the V gene TRBV11-1; 8 nucleotides align to TRBD1. The V segment lost 8 bases and the J segment 9 bases; nucleotides outside the gene matches: 6. Looked up from germline, CDR1 is SGHAT and CDR2 is FQDESV (reference sequence). This CDR3 comprises 12 residues. Written as DNA, the CDR3 is TGTGCCAGCGACAGGGGATGGGGTGAGCAGTTCTTC. Protein: CASDRGWGEQFF.

V usage is TRBV10-3 and J usage is TRBJ2-5; D uncertain. V dropped 1 base and J dropped 4 bases, with 4 bases sitting between them. Germline lookup yields CDR1 ENHRY and CDR2 SYGVKD. This CDR3 is 12 amino acids long. CDR3 DNA: TGTGCCATCAGTGAGTGGTCAGAGACCCAGTACTTC. Its protein product is CAISEWSETQYF.

The chain links TRBV18 to TRBJ1-3, with 8 bases that match TRBD1. CDR3 size: 16 residues. Trimming cost V 2 bases and J 2 bases; bases outside gene matches: 5. CDR1 KGHSH and CDR2 LQKENI come from the germline V gene. In DNA form, the CDR3 reads TGTGCCAGCTCACCAGGGACAGGAAAAGCTGGAAACACCATATATTTT. It codes for CASSPGTGKAGNTIYF.

V and J are TRBV5-1 and TRBJ1-1, with D maybe TRBD1 (5 bases). This CDR3 has 17 amino acids. V gave up 4 bases and J gave up 7 bases, with 26 bases separating them. CDR1 and CDR2 from the germline V gene are SGHRS and YFSETQ. Written as DNA, the CDR3 is TGCGCCAGCAGCCCACCCCAGGCCGGGGGAAGGATAGGTGAAGCTTTCTTT. Its translation is CASSPPQAGGRIGEAFF.

V is TRBV28 and J is TRBJ2-1; D gene unclear. Germline CDR1 reads MDHEN; CDR2 reads SYDVKM. The CDR3 runs 12 residues. V lost 4 bases and J 4 bases, leaving 5 bases between the germline ends. CDR3 DNA: TGTGCCAGCAGTTGGGGATACAATGAGCAGTTCTTC. Its protein is CASSWGYNEQFF.

In regard to this clone: Different DNA sequences within this sample yield the same CDR3. V and J are TRBV6-1 and TRBJ1-1; D is unclear. Germline lookup yields CDR1 MNHNS and CDR2 SASEGT. There are 11 residues in the CDR3. Trimming took 7 bases from V and 1 from J, leaving 4 bases between them. The CDR3 here is CASKGNTEAFF. CDR3 sequence (DNA): TGTGCCAGCAAGGGGAACACTGAAGCTTTCTTT.

The chain links TRBV4-1 to TRBJ2-2; D possibly corresponds to TRBD2 (5 bases). CDR3 length: 17 amino acids. V was cut by 0 bases and J by 0 bases, with 11 bases left in between. CDR1 is MGHRA and CDR2 is YSYEKL in the germline V gene. The CDR3: CASSQDVQRSNTGELFF. CDR3 coding DNA: TGCGCCAGCAGCCAAGATGTACAGCGGTCGAACACCGGGGAGCTGTTTTTT.

In regard to this clone: The sample holds other DNA sequences that translate to the same CDR3. The chain joins TRBV20-1 to TRBJ2-7; D not resolved. The germline CDR1 and CDR2 sequences are DFQATT and SNEGSKA (reference sequence). V dropped 3 bases and J dropped 6 bases, with 6 bases sitting between them. The CDR3 runs to 10 residues. The CDR3 spells CSASLGEQYF. In DNA, the CDR3 is TGCAGTGCTAGTCTAGGCGAGCAGTACTTC.